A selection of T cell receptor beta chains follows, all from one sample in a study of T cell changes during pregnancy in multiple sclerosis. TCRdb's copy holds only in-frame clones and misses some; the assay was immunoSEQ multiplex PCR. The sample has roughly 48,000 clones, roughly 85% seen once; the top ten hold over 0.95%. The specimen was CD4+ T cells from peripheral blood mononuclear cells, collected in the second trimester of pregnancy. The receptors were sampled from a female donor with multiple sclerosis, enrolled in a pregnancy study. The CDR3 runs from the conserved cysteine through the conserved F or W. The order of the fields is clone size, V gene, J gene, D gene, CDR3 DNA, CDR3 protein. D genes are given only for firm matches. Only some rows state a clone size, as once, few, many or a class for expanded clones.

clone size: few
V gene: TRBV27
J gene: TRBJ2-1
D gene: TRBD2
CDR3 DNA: TGTGCCAGCACTCTATCGGGGCGGGAGGCCGAGGAGCAGTTCTTC
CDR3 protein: CASTLSGREAEEQFF

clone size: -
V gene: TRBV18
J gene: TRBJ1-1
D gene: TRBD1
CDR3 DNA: TGTGCCAGCTCACCCACAGGGGTCGGGAACACTGAAGCTTTCTTT
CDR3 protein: CASSPTGVGNTEAFF

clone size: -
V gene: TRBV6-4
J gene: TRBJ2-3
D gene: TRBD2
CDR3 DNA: TGTGCCAGCAGTGACTCAGCGGGAGGGCCAGATACGCAGTATTTT
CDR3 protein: CASSDSAGGPDTQYF

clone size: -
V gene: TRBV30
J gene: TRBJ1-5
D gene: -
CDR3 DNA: TGTGCCTGGAGTGGCCTATTCAATCAGCCCCAGCATTTT
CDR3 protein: CAWSGLFNQPQHF

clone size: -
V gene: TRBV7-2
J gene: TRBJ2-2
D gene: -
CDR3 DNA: TGTGCCAGCAGCTTCTGGAGCGGAGGGACCACCGGGGAGCTGTTTTTT
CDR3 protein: CASSFWSGGTTGELFF

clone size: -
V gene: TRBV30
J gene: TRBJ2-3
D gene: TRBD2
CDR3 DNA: TGTGCCTGGTCCGGACTAGCGGGAGGGATCACAGATACGCAGTATTTT
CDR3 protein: CAWSGLAGGITDTQYF

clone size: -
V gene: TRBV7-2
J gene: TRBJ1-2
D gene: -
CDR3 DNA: TGTGCCAGCAGCTTACAACTGTACTTC
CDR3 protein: CASSLQLYF

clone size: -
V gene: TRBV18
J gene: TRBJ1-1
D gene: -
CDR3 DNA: TGTGCCAGCTCTCCGATCGGGGGGCTTCCTGAAGCTTTCTTT
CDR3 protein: CASSPIGGLPEAFF

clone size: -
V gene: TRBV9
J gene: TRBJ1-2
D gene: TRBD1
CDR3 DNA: TGTGCCAGCAGCGCGGCCGGGACAGGATGGACTGGCTACACCTTC
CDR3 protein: CASSAAGTGWTGYTF

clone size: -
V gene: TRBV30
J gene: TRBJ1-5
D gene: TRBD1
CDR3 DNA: TGTGCCTGGAGTGTACCGGGACAGGGGGGTAGCAATCAGCCCCAGCATTTT
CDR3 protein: CAWSVPGQGGSNQPQHF